This T cell receptor beta chain stems from a study of T cell repertoires in cytomegalovirus infection. Study background: TCR beta signatures that were public indicated CMV infection and matching HLA type.

Study results and limitations: HLA-C-restricted CMV-specific TCR beta clonotypes were dominant in the ex vivo response. Cumulative frequency of public TCR beta families picked out carriers of CMV plus the relevant HLA.

This clonotype has more than one count but fewer than ten. Its antigen is as yet unknown. The CDR3 has 15 residues. The V gene end was trimmed by 5 bases and the J gene end by 6 bases; junction bases not matched to a gene: 7. Germline loops: CDR1 SEHNR, CDR2 FQNEAQ (reference sequence). TCRdb passed the reads through MiXCR, listing each CDR3 protein once. This table has nearly 450,000 distinct CDR3 sequences, about 33% appearing once. The chain has TRBV7-9 and TRBJ2-7; 13 bases align to TRBD2. The sequenced sample was PBMCs. This clonotype was obtained from a human donor in good health (CMV status not recorded). Some clones in this sample may be carry-over from other donors' samples. This CDR3 is CASSVTSGGALEQYF. The CDR3 nucleotides are TGTGCCAGCAGCGTTACTAGCGGGGGGGCCCTCGAGCAGTACTTC.